This T cell receptor (beta chain) was found in a study of graft-versus-host responses after intestinal transplantation. About the study: Each patient got anti-thymocyte globulin induction, then tacrolimus and steroids for around three years. The study, taken as a whole, reports: The marrow of recipients harbored GvH clones, and ileum or blood showed some of them first. Peak levels of circulating GvH clones tracked with early post-transplant HvG declines. Some patients had graft-donor T cell macrochimerism, and their allografts showed high graft-versus-host to host-versus-graft clonal ratios.

Repertoires were generated with immunoSEQ multiplex PCR, while TCRdb's copy carries only in-frame clones and drops some. The table includes approximately 85,000 clones, more than 85% detected once. The V gene lost 1 base and the J gene lost 4 bases, with 13 bases spanning the gap. In germline, CDR1 is MGHRA, CDR2 YSYEKL. CDR3 length: 15 amino acids. On this clone: Its matching antigen is unknown.

This specimen consisted of unstimulated CD8+ T cells sorted from spleen or lymph node cells, obtained before transplant. The chain uses TRBV4-1 and TRBJ1-2; D unresolved. This receptor was taken from a human donor who was the organ donor for an intestinal transplant. The CDR3: CASSQGWTGTYGYTF. The CDR3 nucleotides read TGCGCCAGCAGCCAAGGCTGGACTGGCACCTATGGCTACACCTTC.